The 9 T cell receptor beta chains below all came from one sample that was sequenced in a study of cytomegalovirus exposure and HLA in healthy donors. The repertoire was sequenced with immunoSEQ multiplex PCR; TCRdb's copy has only in-frame clones and lacks some. The data contain about 140,000 clones, about nine tenths of them seen just once; the ten biggest clones take up 2.5% to 3.5%. The sequencing sample was made of PBMCs. These receptors all stem from a man between 18 and 35 years old in good health and CMV-seronegative.

The V and J genes are TRBV29-1 and TRBJ1-1, with D possibly TRBD1 on 5 matching bases. Germline CDR1 reads SQVTM; CDR2 reads ANQGSEA. Trimming cost V 7 bases and J 0 bases, with 15 bases left between them. This CDR3 contains 14 residues. CDR3 sequence reads: CSALEGRLNTEAFF. In DNA, the CDR3 is TGCAGCGCCCTGGAGGGACGTTTGAACACTGAAGCTTTCTTT. The whole variable domain, filled in from reference TRBV29-1 and TRBJ1-1, reads SAVISQKPSRDICQRGTSLTIQCQVDSQVTMMFWYRQQPGQSLTLIATANQGSEATYESGFVIDKFPISRPNLTFSTLTVSNMSPEDSSIYLCSALEGRLNTEAFFGQGTRLTVV.

The gene calls are TRBV2 and TRBJ2-1, with D tentatively TRBD2 (6 bases). Germline CDR1 reads SNHLY; CDR2 reads FYNNEI. The CDR3 is 15 residues long. The ends were cut back, 2 bases at V and 4 bases at J, with 12 bases in the middle. In DNA form, the CDR3 reads TGTGCCAGCAGTGAATTTACTAGCCCGTACAATGAGCAGTTCTTC. This translates into CASSEFTSPYNEQFF.

The V and J genes are TRBV5-1 and TRBJ1-1; D gene unclear. The CDR3 totals 13 residues. V was cut by 0 bases and J by 7 bases, with 10 bases left in between. CDR1 SGHRS and CDR2 YFSETQ come from the germline V gene. CDR3 amino acids: CASSLAGRSEAFF. Written as DNA, the CDR3 is TGCGCCAGCAGCTTGGCCGGGAGGAGTGAAGCTTTCTTT.

This clone was detected once. The J gene is TRBJ2-7, the V gene TRBV28; 10 bases align to TRBD1. This CDR3 contains 13 residues. Germline lookup yields CDR1 MDHEN and CDR2 SYDVKM. V was pared by 3 bases and J by 6 bases, with 2 bases of the junction left unmatched. The CDR3 loop is CASSFDRGREQYF. CDR3 DNA sequence: TGTGCCAGCAGTTTTGACAGGGGGCGCGAGCAGTACTTC.

The chain is built from TRBV7-2 and TRBJ2-3; TRBD1 might be the D (5 bases). This CDR3 is 15 amino acids long. V gave up 4 bases and J gave up 0 bases, with 11 bases separating them. The V gene's germline CDR1 is SGHTA and CDR2 FQGNSA. DNA for the CDR3: TGTGCCAGCAGCTGGGGCCCCGCGAGCACAGATACGCAGTATTTT. Translation: CASSWGPASTDTQYF.

The chain joins TRBV4-3 to TRBJ2-7; D might be TRBD2 (5 bases). The CDR3 length is 15 residues. Trimming took off 0 bases at V and 6 bases at J, with 15 bases between the two ends. CDR1 is LGHNA, CDR2 YSLEER, per germline. CDR3 residues: CASSQDGRAVSEQYF. Here the CDR3 DNA reads TGCGCCAGCAGCCAAGACGGGCGGGCTGTTTCCGAGCAGTACTTC.

The chain employs TRBV11-2 and TRBJ2-2; maybe TRBD1 (5 bases). The V end lost 6 bases, the J end lost 1 base, and 12 bases lay between the germline ends. The CDR3 has 15 amino acids. CDR1 is SGHAT, CDR2 FQNNGV, per germline. CDR3 protein: CASRQELGNTGELFF. The CDR3, as DNA: TGTGCCAGCAGACAGGAGCTGGGGAACACCGGGGAGCTGTTTTTT.

This clone was found once. This rearrangement joins TRBV18 to TRBJ1-3; perhaps TRBD1 as D (6 bases). The CDR3 is made up of 14 amino acids. V was shortened by 8 bases and J by 0 bases, with 11 bases between the two germline ends. The germline V gene has CDR1 KGHSH and CDR2 LQKENI. CDR3 residues: CASKQGSSGNTIYF. Written as DNA, the CDR3 is TGTGCCAGCAAACAGGGCAGCTCTGGAAACACCATATATTTT. Using reference TRBV18 and TRBJ1-3 for the parts outside the CDR3, the full variable domain is NAGVMQNPRHLVRRRGQEARLRCSPMKGHSHVYWYRQLPEEGLKFMVYLQKENIIDESGMPKERFSAEFPKEGPSILRIQQVVRGDSAAYFCASKQGSSGNTIYFGEGSWLTVV.

This clone turned up a few times. V is TRBV5-1 and J is TRBJ2-3; 8 bases line up with TRBD2. The CDR3 length is 18 residues. V shed 3 bases, J shed 3 bases, and the junction held 15 bases outside the gene matches. Germline V gene data show CDR1 as SGHRS and CDR2 as YFSETQ. CDR3 region: CASSSYPSGGRETDTQYF. CDR3 nucleotide sequence: TGCGCCAGCAGCTCCTACCCGTCGGGGGGGCGGGAAACAGATACGCAGTATTTT. Together with reference TRBV5-1 and TRBJ2-3, the CDR3 gives the full variable domain: KAGVTQTPRYLIKTRGQQVTLSCSPISGHRSVSWYQQTPGQGLQFLFEYFSETQRNKGNFPGRFSGRQFSNSRSEMNVSTLELGDSALYLCASSSYPSGGRETDTQYFGPGTRLTVL.